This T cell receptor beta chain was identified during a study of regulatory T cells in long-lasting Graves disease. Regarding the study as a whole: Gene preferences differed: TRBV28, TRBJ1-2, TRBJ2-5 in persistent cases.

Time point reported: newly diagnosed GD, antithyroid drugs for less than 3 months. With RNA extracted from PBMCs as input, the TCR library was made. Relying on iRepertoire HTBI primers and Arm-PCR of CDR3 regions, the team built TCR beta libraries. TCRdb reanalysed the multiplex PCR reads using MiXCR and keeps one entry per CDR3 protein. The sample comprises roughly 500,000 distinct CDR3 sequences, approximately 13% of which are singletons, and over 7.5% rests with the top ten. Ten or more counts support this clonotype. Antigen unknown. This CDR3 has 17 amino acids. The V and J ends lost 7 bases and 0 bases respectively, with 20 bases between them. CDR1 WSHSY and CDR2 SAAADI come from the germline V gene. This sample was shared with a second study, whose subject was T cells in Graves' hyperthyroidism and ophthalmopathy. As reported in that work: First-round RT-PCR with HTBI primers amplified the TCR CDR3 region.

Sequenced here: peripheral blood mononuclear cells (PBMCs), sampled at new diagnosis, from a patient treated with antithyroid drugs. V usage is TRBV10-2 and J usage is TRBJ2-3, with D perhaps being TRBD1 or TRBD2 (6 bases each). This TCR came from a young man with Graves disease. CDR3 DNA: TGCGCCAGCAAAGGGGGAGGCCGATTAGGTAGCACAGATACGCAGTATTTT. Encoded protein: CASKGGGRLGSTDTQYF.